This TCR beta chain was sequenced in a study of neurological immune-mediated disorders. Via MiXCR, TCRdb re-called the 5' RACE reads, giving one row per CDR3 protein. Altogether some 60,000 distinct CDR3 sequences are present, about 2.5% being singletons, with the ten largest covering 3%. This clonotype was observed at least ten times. CDR1 and CDR2 from the germline V gene are MNHNS and SASEGT. The CDR3 covers 14 residues. V was clipped by 5 bases and J by 4 bases; unmatched bases: 7. The chain couples TRBV6-1 to TRBJ2-5; 7 positions agree with TRBD1. Sequencing input: PBMCs. The origin of this receptor is a man aged 45-65 years with multiple sclerosis. The DNA for the CDR3 is TGTGCCAGCAGTAAGGGGACAGCCCGAGAGACCCAGTACTTC. It translates to CASSKGTARETQYF.